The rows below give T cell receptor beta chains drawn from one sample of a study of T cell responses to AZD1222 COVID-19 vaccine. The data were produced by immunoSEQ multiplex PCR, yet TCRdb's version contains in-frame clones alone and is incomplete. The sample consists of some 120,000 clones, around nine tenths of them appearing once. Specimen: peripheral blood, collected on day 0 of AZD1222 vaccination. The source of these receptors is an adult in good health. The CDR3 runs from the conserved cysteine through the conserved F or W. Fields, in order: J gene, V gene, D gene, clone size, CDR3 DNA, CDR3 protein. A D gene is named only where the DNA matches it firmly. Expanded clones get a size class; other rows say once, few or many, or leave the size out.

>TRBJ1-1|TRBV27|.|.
TGTGCCAGCAGTTTACTGGGGGGCTTTTCGACTATGAACACTGAAGCTTTCTTT
CASSLLGGFSTMNTEAFF
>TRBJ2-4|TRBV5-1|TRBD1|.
TGCGCCAGCAGCGAGACAGGGGGGTTTAGGACGGCCAAAAACATTCAGTACTTC
CASSETGGFRTAKNIQYF
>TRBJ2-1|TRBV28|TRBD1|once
TGTGCCAGCAGTCCCTCGACAGGGGTAAATGAGCAGTTCTTC
CASSPSTGVNEQFF
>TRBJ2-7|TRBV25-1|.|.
TGTGCCAGCAGTGAATCGGGCAGCCTAGCTTCCGAGCAGTACTTC
CASSESGSLASEQYF
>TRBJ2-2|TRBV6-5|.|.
TGTGCCATCAAGGGGAATAGCTCCCCGGGGGAGCTGTTTTTT
CAIKGNSSPGELFF
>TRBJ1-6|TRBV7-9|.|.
TGTGCCAGCAGCCCTCTGTGGGATTCACCCCTCCACTTT
CASSPLWDSPLHF
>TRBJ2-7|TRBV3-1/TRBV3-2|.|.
TGTGCCAGCAGCCAACAGGGGCCCTACGAGCAGTACTTC
CASSQQGPYEQYF
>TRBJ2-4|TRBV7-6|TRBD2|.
TGTGCCAGCAGCTTAGGTCCGCTAGCGGGAGGCCACATTCAGTACTTC
CASSLGPLAGGHIQYF
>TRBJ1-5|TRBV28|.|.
TGTGCCAGCAGTCCCCCGTTGCAACCCCAGCATTTT
CASSPPLQPQHF
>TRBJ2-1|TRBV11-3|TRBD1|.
TGTGCCAGCAGTACCCGACAGGGTAGTAATGAGCAGTTCTTC
CASSTRQGSNEQFF
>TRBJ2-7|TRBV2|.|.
TGTGCCAGCAGTGATCCGGGGTCCTACGAGCAGTACTTC
CASSDPGSYEQYF
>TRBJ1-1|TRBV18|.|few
TGTGCCAGCTCACCACCGCGGGCGGCAAACACTGAAGCTTTCTTT
CASSPPRAANTEAFF
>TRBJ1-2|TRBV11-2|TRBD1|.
TGTGCCAGCAGGGACCCCCTCAGGGGGGGTGGCTACACCTTC
CASRDPLRGGGYTF
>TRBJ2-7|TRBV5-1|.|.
TGCGCCAGCAGCCCCGGGGGCGGGACAGTGGCCTACGAGCAGTACTTC
CASSPGGGTVAYEQYF
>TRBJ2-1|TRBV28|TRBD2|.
TGTGCCAGCAGTTTACCCCTAGGACTAGCGGGAGTTGGGTCTACGGATGAGCAGTTCTTC
CASSLPLGLAGVGSTDEQFF
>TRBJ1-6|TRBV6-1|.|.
TGTGCCAGCAGTTATGGGCAGTTCAATTCACCCCTCCACTTT
CASSYGQFNSPLHF
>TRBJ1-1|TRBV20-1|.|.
TGCAGTGCTATTCGGAGCGAAGCTTTCTTT
CSAIRSEAFF
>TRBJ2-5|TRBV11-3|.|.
TGTGCCAGCAGCCCCGCCGGGGGTCGGGAGACCCAGTACTTC
CASSPAGGRETQYF
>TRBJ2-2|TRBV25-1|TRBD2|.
TGTGCCAGCAGCCGACTAGCGGGTATCTCCGGGGAGCTGTTTTTT
CASSRLAGISGELFF
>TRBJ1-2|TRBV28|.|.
TGTGCCAGCAGTTCCGCCGGTCTAGGCGGAGGCTACACCTTC
CASSSAGLGGGYTF
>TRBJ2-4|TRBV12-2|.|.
TGTGCAAGTCGCTTAGACACCCGGCGAGTCCGAGGTTTC
CASRLDTRRVRGF
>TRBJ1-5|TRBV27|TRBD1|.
TGTGCCAGCAGCCAAAGGGGACAGGGGAGGCAGCCCCAGCATTTT
CASSQRGQGRQPQHF
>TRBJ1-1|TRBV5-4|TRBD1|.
TGTGCCAGCAGCCCGAGACAGGGATCGAACTCTGAAGCTTTCTTT
CASSPRQGSNSEAFF
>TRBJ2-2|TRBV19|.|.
TGTGCCAGTAGTATATTTGGAGGGACCACCGGGGAGCTGTTTTTT
CASSIFGGTTGELFF
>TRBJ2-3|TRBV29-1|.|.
TGCAGCGTTGAAGCTGTAGACAGCACAGATACGCAGTATTTT
CSVEAVDSTDTQYF
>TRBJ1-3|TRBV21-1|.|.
TGTGCCAGCAGCAAATTGGTGGAGGCTGGAAACACCATATATTTT
CASSKLVEAGNTIYF
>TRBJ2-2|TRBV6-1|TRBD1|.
TGTGCCAGCGGGACAGGGGCGTACGGGGAGCTGTTTTTT
CASGTGAYGELFF
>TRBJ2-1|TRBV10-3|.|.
TGTGCCATCAGTGTACAAGCGGGCCCCGGGAATGAGCAGTTCTTC
CAISVQAGPGNEQFF
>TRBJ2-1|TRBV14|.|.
TGTGCCAGCAGCCAAGATGTGGGAATCCAGTTCTTC
CASSQDVGIQFF
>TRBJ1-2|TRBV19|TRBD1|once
TGTGCCAGTAGCCGGACAGGGACTTATGGCTACACCTTC
CASSRTGTYGYTF
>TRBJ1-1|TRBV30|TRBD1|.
TGTGTCATAAACAGGGGAGGGAACACTGAAGCTTTCTTT
CVINRGGNTEAFF
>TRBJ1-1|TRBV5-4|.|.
TGTGCCAGCAGCTGGGGGCGGGGGCCCACTGAAGCTTTCTTT
CASSWGRGPTEAFF
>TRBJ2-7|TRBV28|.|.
TGTGCCAGCAGACCCCAGGTGCCCTACGAGCAGTACTTC
CASRPQVPYEQYF
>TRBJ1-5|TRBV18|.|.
TGTGCCAGCTCTTACAGGGAAGCGGAGCCCCAGCATTTT
CASSYREAEPQHF
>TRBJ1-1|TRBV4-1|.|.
TGCGCCAGCAGCCAGATACCCGGCTTTGGCCTTTTGGGGAGACAGAGGAACACTGAAGCTTTCTTT
CASSQIPGFGLLGRQRNTEAFF
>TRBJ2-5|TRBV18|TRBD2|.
TGTGCCAGCTCAAGCCCGACTAGCAAAGAGACCCAGTACTTC
CASSSPTSKETQYF
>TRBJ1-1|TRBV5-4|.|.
TGTGCCAGCAGCTTGGACCCGATTGCGACCACTGAAGCTTTCTTT
CASSLDPIATTEAFF
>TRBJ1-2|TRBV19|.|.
TGTGCCAGTAACGAAAGGGCAGAAAACTATGGCTACACCTTC
CASNERAENYGYTF
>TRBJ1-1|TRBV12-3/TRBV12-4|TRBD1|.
TGTGCCAGCAGTCGGACAGGGACCCGTGAAGCTTTCTTT
CASSRTGTREAFF
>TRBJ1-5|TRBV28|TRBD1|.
TGTGCCAGCAGTTTACCGGAGGGACAGGGGGGTCAGCCCCAGCATTTT
CASSLPEGQGGQPQHF
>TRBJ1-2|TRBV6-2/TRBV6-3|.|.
TGTGCCAGCAGTTATGGTGGCAGGGGAATGAATGGCTACACCTTC
CASSYGGRGMNGYTF
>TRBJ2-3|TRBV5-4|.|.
TGTGCCAGCAGCGGGCTGGACATCACAGATACGCAGTATTTT
CASSGLDITDTQYF
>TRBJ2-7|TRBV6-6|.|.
TGTGCCAGCAGTTACTTGGACCGATCCTACGAGCAGTACTTC
CASSYLDRSYEQYF
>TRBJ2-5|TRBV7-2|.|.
TGTGCCAGCAGCCCGCAGGGGATGGGAGAGACCCAGTACTTC
CASSPQGMGETQYF
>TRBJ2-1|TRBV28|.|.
TGTGCCAGCAGTCCGCCGGGACGGAGCTCCTACAATGAGCAGTTCTTC
CASSPPGRSSYNEQFF
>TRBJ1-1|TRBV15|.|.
TGTGCCATCAGCAGAGATCGGGTAACTGAAGCTTTCTTT
CAISRDRVTEAFF
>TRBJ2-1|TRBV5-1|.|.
TGCGCCAGCAGCCAAGGCTCCTACAATGAGCAGTTCTTC
CASSQGSYNEQFF
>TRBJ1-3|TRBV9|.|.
TGTGCCAGCAGCGTAACGCCGACGCGCTCTGGAAACACCATATATTTT
CASSVTPTRSGNTIYF
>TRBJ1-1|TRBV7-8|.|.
TGTGCCAGCAGCTTATCCTCAGCAGACACTGAAGCTTTCTTT
CASSLSSADTEAFF
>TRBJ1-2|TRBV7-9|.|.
TGTGCCAGCAGCTTGGACTTCGCACCAGATGGCTACACCTTC
CASSLDFAPDGYTF
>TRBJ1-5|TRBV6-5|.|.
TGTGCCAGCAGAATGGGGGTTACGAGCAATCAGCCCCAGCATTTT
CASRMGVTSNQPQHF